This T cell receptor beta chain was obtained from a study of cytomegalovirus exposure and HLA in healthy donors. Donors had nominal health at sampling but likely had unrecorded immune exposures. PCR used 60 Vbeta primers and 13 Jbeta primers. Data came from immunoSEQ multiplex PCR; TCRdb stores just in-frame clones and leaves some out. The sample includes about 210,000 clones, more than 75% of them seen just once. Study-wide points: No immune exposure information besides CMV serostatus was available. On later analysis, the bulk of CMV-associated TCR beta chains appeared to be HLA-restricted.

Of note for this clone: Antigen: not known.

Trimming stripped 3 bases from V and 12 bases from J, with 12 bases between. Germline CDR1 is LNHDA and CDR2 is SQIVND (reference sequence). This CDR3 contains 12 residues. This receptor was obtained from a girl aged 2-15 years in good health and CMV-seronegative. Specimen: PBMCs. The genes are TRBV19 and TRBJ2-1; D may be TRBD1 (6 bases). The CDR3 loop reads CASSMIQGGQFF. The CDR3 nucleotides read TGTGCCAGTAGTATGATACAGGGCGGGCAGTTCTTC.